The next 5 T cell receptor beta chains were all read from a single sample in a study of T cell responses to AZD1222 COVID-19 vaccine. The method was immunoSEQ multiplex PCR; TCRdb's version includes in-frame clones alone and lacks a portion of them. The profile covers 110,000 to 150,000 clones, with 70% to 90% appearing a single time and about 4.5% taken by the ten largest. This sample comprised peripheral blood, obtained on day 0 of AZD1222 vaccination. The receptors were sampled from an adult in good health.

The chain uses TRBV27 and TRBJ2-7; 12 bases fit TRBD2. CDR1 is MNHEY, CDR2 SMNVEV, per germline (reference sequence). V shed 6 bases, J shed 9 bases, and the junction held 9 bases outside the gene matches. This CDR3 is 14 amino acids long. As DNA, the CDR3 is TGTGCCAGCAGCACTAGCGGGGGGCGCCTTGGGCAGTACTTC. Translating gives CASSTSGGRLGQYF.

The V call is TRBV27, the J call TRBJ2-3; a weak D match, TRBD1 (5 bases). CDR1 and CDR2 (germline): MNHEY, SMNVEV (reference sequence). CDR3 length: 13 residues. Trimming cost V 7 bases and J 3 bases, with 11 bases left between them. The CDR3 DNA reads TGTGCCAGCAATCGGAAGGGGACAGATACGCAGTATTTT. Translated, it gives CASNRKGTDTQYF.

This rearrangement joins TRBV29-1 to TRBJ2-3; no clear D. V was clipped by 6 bases and J by 0 bases, with 13 bases between them. The CDR3 runs 14 residues. The germline V gene has CDR1 SQVTM and CDR2 ANQGSEA. DNA of the CDR3: TGCAGCGTCCGATTATATACTAGCACAGATACGCAGTATTTT. Translation gives CSVRLYTSTDTQYF.

The genes are TRBV5-8 and TRBJ1-1; 7 bases align to TRBD1. Germline-derived CDR1 and CDR2 are SGHTS and YDEGEE. V lost 4 bases and J lost 1; bases outside the gene matches: 4. This CDR3 comprises 14 residues. The CDR3 nucleotides read TGTGCCAGCAGCACCAGGGGGAGGAACACTGAAGCTTTCTTT. As protein: CASSTRGRNTEAFF.

The rearrangement links TRBV10-2 to TRBJ2-7; 10 bases align to TRBD2. The CDR3 loop spans 14 amino acids. With V trimmed by 4 bases and J by 2 bases, 2 bases remained unmatched. Germline CDR1 WSHSY, CDR2 SAAADI. The CDR3: CASSGTSGAYEQYF. The DNA of the CDR3 is TGCGCCAGCAGTGGGACTAGCGGCGCCTACGAGCAGTACTTC.